The rows below give T cell receptor beta chains drawn from one sample of a study of T cell changes during pregnancy in multiple sclerosis. The method was immunoSEQ multiplex PCR; TCRdb's version includes in-frame clones alone and lacks a portion of them. Here the sample spans some 85,000 clones, roughly 93% being singletons. The sequences come from peripheral blood, collected in the second trimester of pregnancy. Every receptor here comes from a female donor in good health, enrolled as a control in a pregnancy study. CDR3s include the opening cysteine and the closing phenylalanine or tryptophan. D genes are given only for firm matches. Clone size is stated in some rows and not others, as once, few, many or a class when expanded.

clone_size j_call v_call d_call cdr3_nt cdr3_aa
NA TRBJ1-1 TRBV6-5 NA TGTGCCAGCAGTTACTCCGGCAGGAATAAGGCTGAAGCTTTCTTT CASSYSGRNKAEAFF
NA TRBJ2-1 TRBV7-9 TRBD2 TGTGCCAGCAGCTTAGGGGCTAGCGGGGGGGCGGGTTTGGATGAGCAGTTCTTC CASSLGASGGAGLDEQFF
NA TRBJ2-2 TRBV6-1 NA TGTGCCAGCAGTGTAATGCAGGGAAACACCGGGGAGCTGTTTTTT CASSVMQGNTGELFF
NA TRBJ1-1 TRBV18 NA TGTGCCAGCTCACCACCGGTTGCGGTTCGCTCTGAAGCTTTCTTT CASSPPVAVRSEAFF
NA TRBJ1-1 TRBV13 NA TGTGCCAGCAGCGTGGATGGCGGAACTGAAGCTTTCTTT CASSVDGGTEAFF
NA TRBJ1-1 TRBV4-1 NA TGCGCCAGCAGCCAAGAAGTTAGGGGGGGCGCGACTGAAGCTTTCTTT CASSQEVRGGATEAFF
once TRBJ2-3 TRBV19 NA TGTGCCAGTAGGGAACAGGCGATCACAGATACGCAGTATTTT CASREQAITDTQYF
NA TRBJ1-1 TRBV5-1 NA TGCGCCAGCAGCACCCAGACAGGACAGAACACTGAAGCTTTCTTT CASSTQTGQNTEAFF
NA TRBJ1-2 TRBV28 NA TGTGCCAGCATCGAAGGAGGGGGAGGGAACCGCGGCTACACCTTC CASIEGGGGNRGYTF
NA TRBJ1-2 TRBV6-6 TRBD1 TGTGCCAGCAGTATCCAGGGACAGGGGAACTATGGCTACACCTTC CASSIQGQGNYGYTF
NA TRBJ2-7 TRBV19 NA TGTGCCAGTAGTAGAGGATACGAGCAGTACTTC CASSRGYEQYF